The rows below give T cell receptor beta chains drawn from one sample of a study of blood T cell repertoires in COVID-19. Assay: immunoSEQ multiplex PCR; the TCRdb copy retains only in-frame clones and omits some. Of more than 85,000 clones listed, around 87% were seen once; the top ten hold about a sixth. Sequenced material: peripheral blood. The origin of the receptors is a human donor in a cohort sampled during active COVID-19. The CDR3 runs from the conserved cysteine through the conserved F or W. A D gene is named only where the DNA matches it firmly. Clone sizes are given selectively: once, few, many, or a class where the clone is expanded.

DNA	CDR3	size	J	V	D
TGTGCCAGCAGCCAGAGGTTAGTGGGACAGGGAAACTCCTACGAGCAGTACTTC	CASSQRLVGQGNSYEQYF	.	TRBJ2-7	TRBV16	TRBD1
TGTGCCAGCAGCCCAATGACAGGGAAGGGAGGTGAAAAACTGTTTTTT	CASSPMTGKGGEKLFF	.	TRBJ1-4	TRBV7-9	TRBD1
TGTGCCAGCAGCTTGGGACAGCTAGCTAACTATGGCTACACCTTC	CASSLGQLANYGYTF	.	TRBJ1-2	TRBV11-2	TRBD1
TGTGCCAGTACTCTACGGACAGGGGCTAACTATGGCTACACCTTC	CASTLRTGANYGYTF	.	TRBJ1-2	TRBV19	TRBD1
TGCGCCAGCAGCCTCCGACAGGGCTCTGGAAACACCATATATTTT	CASSLRQGSGNTIYF	few	TRBJ1-3	TRBV5-1	TRBD1
TGTGCCAGCACCCTTGGGGGCCGACCCGTGGGGGAGCAGTTCTTC	CASTLGGRPVGEQFF	.	TRBJ2-1	TRBV28	.
TGCGCCACCGCTCGCCCGGCGGGGGGATCATCCTACAATGAGCAGTTCTTC	CATARPAGGSSYNEQFF	.	TRBJ2-1	TRBV4-1	TRBD2
TGTGCCAGCTCACCACTCGGACAGGGAAGTTTAGACTATGGCTACACCTTC	CASSPLGQGSLDYGYTF	.	TRBJ1-2	TRBV18	TRBD1
TGTGCCAGCAGGGTAACAGGGATCGGTCAGCCCCAGCATTTT	CASRVTGIGQPQHF	.	TRBJ1-5	TRBV28	.
TGTGCCAGTAAACGCGGGGGAAGCACCGGGGAGCTGTTTTTT	CASKRGGSTGELFF	.	TRBJ2-2	TRBV19	TRBD2
TGTGCCAGCAGCCCCTCAAGACCTAGCTATGGCTACACCTTC	CASSPSRPSYGYTF	once	TRBJ1-2	TRBV28	.
TGCGCCAGCAGCTTGGACAGGCACTATGGCTACACCTTC	CASSLDRHYGYTF	once	TRBJ1-2	TRBV5-1	.
TGTGCCAGCAGCTTAGACCCCAGGCTTGAGCAGTTCTTC	CASSLDPRLEQFF	.	TRBJ2-1	TRBV7-2	.
TGTGCCAGCAGTTACCGGGAGGGGGGGCGAAACAATGAGCAGTTCTTC	CASSYREGGRNNEQFF	once	TRBJ2-1	TRBV6-5	TRBD2
TGTGCCAGCAGCTCCCCTGGCCGTGATGAGCAGTTCTTC	CASSSPGRDEQFF	.	TRBJ2-1	TRBV7-8	.
TGTGCTACTGGAGATAGCAATCAGCCCCAGCATTTT	CATGDSNQPQHF	.	TRBJ1-5	TRBV3-1/TRBV3-2	.
TGTGCCAGCAGCCCAGGACTGCACTCCTACAATGAGCAGTTCTTC	CASSPGLHSYNEQFF	.	TRBJ2-1	TRBV7-9	.
TGTGCCAGCAGCTTAGCGGGCGGGGACGATACGCAGTATTTT	CASSLAGGDDTQYF	.	TRBJ2-3	TRBV7-2	.
TGTGCCAGCAGCTTAGGACAGGGGGCAGCCGGGGAGCTGTTTTTT	CASSLGQGAAGELFF	.	TRBJ2-2	TRBV11-3	TRBD1
TGTGCCAGCAGCGAGGAGAGGGGGAAATCTGGGAACACTGAAGCTTTCTTT	CASSEERGKSGNTEAFF	.	TRBJ1-1	TRBV9	.
TGTGCCAGTAGTATCGGACAGGGGGCCGGAGGCTACACCTTC	CASSIGQGAGGYTF	few	TRBJ1-2	TRBV19	TRBD1
TGTGCCAGCAGGAAGGTAGAGGACTATGGCTACACCTTC	CASRKVEDYGYTF	once	TRBJ1-2	TRBV27	.
TGTGCCAGCAGTTTAGTGACGGGACAGGGGCAAGGCTACACCTTC	CASSLVTGQGQGYTF	.	TRBJ1-2	TRBV28	TRBD1
TGTGCCAGCAGCCCGTATCGCAGGGACACCGGGGAGCTGTTTTTT	CASSPYRRDTGELFF	.	TRBJ2-2	TRBV7-3	.
TGTGCCTGGAAGGGCCCCAGGGGTCTCACAGATACGCAGTATTTT	CAWKGPRGLTDTQYF	.	TRBJ2-3	TRBV30	.
TGTGCCAGCAGCCAAGTGACAGGGGGTTCGTCCGAGCAGTACTTC	CASSQVTGGSSEQYF	.	TRBJ2-7	TRBV3-1/TRBV3-2	TRBD1
TGTGCCAGCAGTGACGACAGGAGGAGCAATGAAAAACTGTTTTTT	CASSDDRRSNEKLFF	.	TRBJ1-4	TRBV6-1	.
TGTGCCAGCAGCCAATCCGCGAGCGGGGTTACCGGGGAGCTGTTTTTT	CASSQSASGVTGELFF	.	TRBJ2-2	TRBV7-2	TRBD2
TGTGCCAGTAGTCTAGGAGGCGGAAACACTGAAGCTTTCTTT	CASSLGGGNTEAFF	.	TRBJ1-1	TRBV19	.
TGCAGTGCGAGTCCCTTACAGGGTGCAGGGTACGAGCAGTACTTC	CSASPLQGAGYEQYF	.	TRBJ2-7	TRBV20-1	.
TGTGCCAGCAGCTTACGGGGAGGCGGGGGCCTCCAAGAGACCCAGTACTTC	CASSLRGGGGLQETQYF	.	TRBJ2-5	TRBV5-4	.
TGTGCCAGCAGTTTAACAGGGTTCACCGGGGAGCTGTTTTTT	CASSLTGFTGELFF	.	TRBJ2-2	TRBV27	.
TGTGCCAGCAGTAGTTTTCGAGGAACTGAAGCTTTCTTT	CASSSFRGTEAFF	.	TRBJ1-1	TRBV6-4	.
TGTGCCAGCAGTTTGAGGCGGGGGCCGGTACAAGAGACCCAGTACTTC	CASSLRRGPVQETQYF	.	TRBJ2-5	TRBV27	.
TGTGCCAGCAGTCCGACAGGGACCGGGGAGCTGTTTTTT	CASSPTGTGELFF	.	TRBJ2-2	TRBV12-3/TRBV12-4	TRBD1
TGTGCCAGCAGTTTAAACACCTACGAGCAGTACTTC	CASSLNTYEQYF	.	TRBJ2-7	TRBV12-3/TRBV12-4	.
TGTGCCAGCACGGGGAGGGACACCCAAGTCACTGAAGCTTTCTTT	CASTGRDTQVTEAFF	.	TRBJ1-1	TRBV9	.
TGTGCCAGCAGTTACGGTCGGAGCGCTCCGTCTCTAGAGCAGTACTTC	CASSYGRSAPSLEQYF	.	TRBJ2-7	TRBV6-5	.
TGTGCCAGCAGCCAAGATCTTAACAGGATGGCTGAAGCTTTCTTT	CASSQDLNRMAEAFF	.	TRBJ1-1	TRBV3-1/TRBV3-2	.
TGTGCCAGTAGCGCCTTGGCAGGGGGCTCTGGGGCCAACGTCCTGACTTTC	CASSALAGGSGANVLTF	.	TRBJ2-6	TRBV19	TRBD1
TGCGCCAGCAGCTCACAGGGGGAACTGACTAATGAAAAACTGTTTTTT	CASSSQGELTNEKLFF	.	TRBJ1-4	TRBV5-1	TRBD1
TGTGCCAGCAGCGTAGACAGTAAAGCTAACTATGGCTACACCTTC	CASSVDSKANYGYTF	.	TRBJ1-2	TRBV7-2	.
TGTGCCTGGAGTGGACAGGGGGGGCAGCCCCAGCATTTT	CAWSGQGGQPQHF	.	TRBJ1-5	TRBV30	TRBD1
TGCGCCAGCAGCCAAACAGGGGGCGATGGCTACACCTTC	CASSQTGGDGYTF	.	TRBJ1-2	TRBV4-1	TRBD1
TGCAGCGTCCTAACAGGGAGTAGCAATCAGCCCCAGCATTTT	CSVLTGSSNQPQHF	.	TRBJ1-5	TRBV29-1	.
TGTGCCATCAGTGAATCCGGGACAGGGGCCGCGAATCGTTACTACGAGCAGTACTTC	CAISESGTGAANRYYEQYF	.	TRBJ2-7	TRBV10-3	TRBD1
TGTGCCAGCGGAGGACAGGGGGACAATGAGCAGTTCTTC	CASGGQGDNEQFF	.	TRBJ2-1	TRBV27	TRBD1
TGTGCCAGCAGCGCAAGCGGGGGGGCCGTCGGGGAGCTGTTTTTT	CASSASGGAVGELFF	.	TRBJ2-2	TRBV9	TRBD2
TGCGCCAGCAGCCGCTCGCGGGGGAGGGGGGGCACAGATACGCAGTATTTT	CASSRSRGRGGTDTQYF	.	TRBJ2-3	TRBV4-3	.
TGTGCCAGCAGAAAGGACAGGGACCCCAAAAACATTCAGTACTTC	CASRKDRDPKNIQYF	.	TRBJ2-4	TRBV6-4	TRBD1
TGTGCCAGCAGAAGCAGGACTAGCGGGTTTAGCTCCTACAATGAGCAGTTCTTC	CASRSRTSGFSSYNEQFF	.	TRBJ2-1	TRBV2	TRBD2
TGTGCCAGTAGTCTTCAGGGAGGGAGCTCCTACGAGCAGTACTTC	CASSLQGGSSYEQYF	.	TRBJ2-7	TRBV19	TRBD2
TGTGCCAGCAGTGAAAGGGGTCTATCTGGGGCCAACGTCCTGACTTTC	CASSERGLSGANVLTF	.	TRBJ2-6	TRBV6-1	.
TGTGCCAGCAGTTTATGGCGGCCCTCGGGGAGCGAGCAGTACTTC	CASSLWRPSGSEQYF	.	TRBJ2-7	TRBV28	.
TGCGCCAGCAGCTTGGCTGGGGCCGACTACAATGAGCAGTTCTTC	CASSLAGADYNEQFF	.	TRBJ2-1	TRBV5-1	.
TGTGCCAGCAGTGAAACAGGGACAATCAACTATGGCTACACCTTC	CASSETGTINYGYTF	.	TRBJ1-2	TRBV25-1	.
TGTGCCAGCAGGCAGGGTGCTAACTATGGCTACACCTTC	CASRQGANYGYTF	.	TRBJ1-2	TRBV6-5	.
TGCGCCAGCAGCCAAGATATAGGGACAGGGGGCGCTGAGCAGTACTTC	CASSQDIGTGGAEQYF	.	TRBJ2-7	TRBV4-1	TRBD1